The 14 T cell receptor beta chains below come from one sample, sequenced in a study of cytomegalovirus exposure and HLA in healthy donors. It was with 60 Vbeta and 13 Jbeta primers that the PCR ran. Produced via immunoSEQ multiplex PCR; TCRdb's table is partial and in-frame only. This table has 250,000 to 350,000 clones, 75% to 90% appearing once. Sample: PBMCs. These receptors came from a man aged 35-49 years in good health and CMV-seropositive.

The chain employs TRBV29-1 and TRBJ2-1; tentative D call: TRBD2 (5 bases). Germline CDR1 reads SQVTM; CDR2 reads ANQGSEA. The CDR3 totals 12 residues. V was clipped by 4 bases and J by 5 bases, with 9 bases between them. The CDR3 sequence: CSVVRLNNEQFF. The CDR3 DNA is TGCAGCGTTGTACGACTAAACAATGAGCAGTTCTTC.

The rearrangement uses TRBV27 and TRBJ1-1; D is possibly TRBD1 (6 bases). Germline V lookup: CDR1 MNHEY, CDR2 SMNVEV (reference sequence). This CDR3 region has 13 residues. V lost 4 bases, J lost 4 bases, and 10 bases lay in between. CDR3 sequence (DNA): TGTGCCAGCAGTTCAAACAGGGCCACTGAAGCTTTCTTT. Its translation is CASSSNRATEAFF.

The chain carries TRBV28 and TRBJ1-1; no firm D call. Germline V CDR1 and CDR2: MDHEN, SYDVKM. Trimming stripped 6 bases from V and 4 bases from J, with 6 bases between. There are 11 residues in the CDR3. The CDR3 reads CASRLLTEAFF. The CDR3 DNA is TGTGCCAGCAGACTACTCACTGAAGCTTTCTTT.

This rearrangement joins TRBV5-1 to TRBJ2-7; 9 positions match TRBD1. Trimming took 4 bases from V and 3 from J; bases not matched to a gene: 8. Germline V gives CDR1 SGHRS, CDR2 YFSETQ. This CDR3 contains 15 residues. CDR3 amino acids: CASSSRDRAFYEQYF. The CDR3 bases are TGCGCCAGCAGCAGCCGGGACAGGGCCTTCTACGAGCAGTACTTC.

The CDR3 region has the DNA TGTGCCACAGGACAGGGTTACAATGAGCAGTTCTTC. This gives the protein CATGQGYNEQFF. This rearrangement joins TRBV28 to TRBJ2-1; TRBD1 aligns across 8 bases. V lost 10 bases and J lost 4; bases outside the gene matches: 3. This CDR3 comprises 12 residues. Germline V gene data show CDR1 as MDHEN and CDR2 as SYDVKM.

The gene calls are TRBV2 and TRBJ1-5, with 7 bases that match TRBD1. This CDR3 region has 14 residues. Trimming took 7 bases from V and 3 from J; bases not matched to a gene: 6. Germline CDR1 and CDR2: SNHLY and FYNNEI. The chain's CDR3 is CASNAGGYNQPQHF. CDR3 coding DNA: TGTGCCAGCAACGCAGGGGGTTACAATCAGCCCCAGCATTTT. The variable domain in full, with the rest retrieved from reference TRBV2 and TRBJ1-5, is EPEVTQTPSHQVTQMGQEVILRCVPISNHLYFYWYRQILGQKVEFLVSFYNNEISEKSEIFDDQFSVERPDGSNFTLKIRSTKLEDSAMYFCASNAGGYNQPQHFGDGTRLSIL.

The rearrangement uses TRBV29-1 and TRBJ1-1; no firm D call. The CDR3 runs to 12 residues. V lost 7 bases to trimming and J lost 0 bases, with 9 bases between them. The germline V gene has CDR1 SQVTM and CDR2 ANQGSEA. Here the CDR3 reads CSANRLNTEAFF. DNA for the CDR3: TGCAGCGCGAACAGATTGAACACTGAAGCTTTCTTT.

V and J are TRBV5-1 and TRBJ2-3; 7 nucleotides match TRBD2. This CDR3 is 15 amino acids long. Germline CDR1 reads SGHRS; CDR2 reads YFSETQ. Losses at the gene ends were 1 base for V and 2 bases for J; bases not matched to a gene: 4. The CDR3 DNA reads TGCGCCAGCAGCTTGAGCCTAGCGGCCACAGATACGCAGTATTTT. This codes for CASSLSLAATDTQYF. Supplemented by reference TRBV5-1 and TRBJ2-3, the full variable domain reads KAGVTQTPRYLIKTRGQQVTLSCSPISGHRSVSWYQQTPGQGLQFLFEYFSETQRNKGNFPGRFSGRQFSNSRSEMNVSTLELGDSALYLCASSLSLAATDTQYFGPGTRLTVL.

The chain has TRBV9 and TRBJ2-5; 13 bases agree with TRBD2. CDR3 length: 16 amino acids. From germline, CDR1 is SGDLS and CDR2 YYNGEE. Unmatched junction bases numbered 8, after V lost 4 bases and J lost 5 bases. The DNA for the CDR3 is TGTGCCAGCAGCCTACTAGCGGGAGGGCCCTCCGAGACCCAGTACTTC. Encoded protein: CASSLLAGGPSETQYF.

The chain links TRBV7-9 to TRBJ1-1; weak D call: TRBD1 (5 bases). This CDR3 is 12 amino acids long. CDR1 SEHNR and CDR2 FQNEAQ come from the germline V gene (reference sequence). The V and J ends lost 4 bases and 5 bases respectively, with 8 bases between them. The CDR3 sequence is CASSSGGTEAFF. The CDR3 coding sequence is TGTGCCAGCAGCTCGGGGGGGACTGAAGCTTTCTTT.

The V and J genes are TRBV28 and TRBJ1-2, with D possibly matching TRBD1 (6 bases). The V end lost 5 bases, the J end lost 7 bases, and 14 bases lay between the germline ends. The length of the CDR3 is 13 residues. Germline CDR1 MDHEN, CDR2 SYDVKM. Here the CDR3 DNA reads TGTGCCAGCAGTAGCAGGGGAATAGTTGGCTACACCTTC. Its translation is CASSSRGIVGYTF.

The J gene is TRBJ1-1, the V gene TRBV5-1; 7 bases match TRBD1. Germline trimming cut 1 base from V and 0 bases from J; bases unmatched to any gene: 3. The V gene's germline CDR1 is SGHRS and CDR2 YFSETQ. The CDR3 runs 15 residues. The chain's CDR3 is CASSLTGTVNTEAFF. For the CDR3, the DNA is TGCGCCAGCAGCTTGACCGGGACAGTGAACACTGAAGCTTTCTTT.

V and J are TRBV27 and TRBJ2-3; D not certain. Trimming took off 6 bases at V and 4 bases at J, with 11 bases between the two ends. The CDR3 is 13 amino acids. Germline-derived CDR1 and CDR2 are MNHEY and SMNVEV (reference sequence). CDR3 region: CASSHSPADTQYF. The CDR3 bases are TGTGCCAGCAGCCACTCCCCGGCAGATACGCAGTATTTT.

The CDR3 sequence: CASSEGRGSTEAFF. CDR3 coding DNA: TGTGCCAGCAGTGAAGGGCGGGGTTCCACTGAAGCTTTCTTT. The rearrangement joins TRBV2 to TRBJ1-1; D unresolved. Germline CDR1 and CDR2: SNHLY and FYNNEI. Deletions cut 1 base from V and 4 bases from J, with 10 bases between. This CDR3 has 14 amino acids.